Below are 22 T cell receptor beta chains sequenced from a single sample in a study of OX40 agonist ivuxolimab in advanced cancers. Produced via immunoSEQ multiplex PCR; TCRdb's table is partial and in-frame only. The top ten clones hold about 2.3% of a sample with under 90,000 clones, over 85% of them seen once. The starting material was CD4+ or CD8+ T cells sorted from blood, obtained in a trial of the OX40 agonist ivuxolimab. These receptors came from an adult with an advanced solid tumor such as melanoma, head and neck, liver or kidney cancer.

The genes are TRBV11-1 and TRBJ2-2; 8 bases match TRBD1. With V trimmed by 5 bases and J by 6 bases, 8 bases remained unmatched. CDR3 size: 15 residues. Germline assignment: CDR1 SGHAT and CDR2 FQDESV (reference sequence). CDR3 bases: TGTGCCAGCAGCCCCCCCAGGGGGCGCCCCGGGGAGCTGTTTTTT. This codes for CASSPPRGRPGELFF.

The chain joins TRBV11-3 to TRBJ2-5; D is unclear. Trimming removed 0 bases from V and 5 bases from J, with 4 bases in between. Per germline, CDR1 SGHNT and CDR2 YENEEA. There are 12 residues in the CDR3. DNA for the CDR3: TGTGCCAGCAGCTTAGATGGGGAGACCCAGTACTTC. It translates to CASSLDGETQYF. The full variable domain, in which reference TRBV11-3 and TRBJ2-5 provide the parts outside the CDR3, is EAGVVQSPRYKIIEKKQPVAFWCNPISGHNTLYWYLQNLGQGPELLIRYENEEAVDDSQLPKDRFSAERLKGVDSTLKIQPAELGDSAVYLCASSLDGETQYFGPGTRLLVL.

CDR3 residues: CASSVGQGAGELFF. In DNA, the CDR3 is TGTGCCAGCAGTGTCGGACAGGGGGCCGGGGAGCTGTTTTTT. This chain connects TRBV6-1 to TRBJ2-2; 10 bases are a match to TRBD1. From germline, CDR1 is MNHNS and CDR2 SASEGT. The CDR3 loop spans 14 amino acids. Germline trimming cut 4 bases from V and 6 bases from J; bases unmatched to any gene: 2.

This clone was seen just once. The chain has TRBV2 and TRBJ1-6; weak D call: TRBD1 (5 bases). Per the germline V gene, CDR1 is SNHLY and CDR2 is FYNNEI. Trimming cost V 6 bases and J 5 bases, with 17 bases left between them. The CDR3 is 16 residues long. The CDR3 DNA reads as TGTGCCAGCAGAGAGCGATGGGGGGGAAATAATTCACCCCTCCACTTT. This encodes CASRERWGGNNSPLHF.

CDR3 amino acids: CASSQDIKQGGQPQHF. DNA of the CDR3: TGTGCCAGCAGCCAAGATATAAAACAGGGGGGTCAGCCCCAGCATTTT. The chain is built from TRBV4-2 and TRBJ1-5; 8 bases line up with TRBD1. CDR1 and CDR2 from the germline V gene are LGHNA and YNFKEQ. The V segment lost 0 bases and the J segment 6 bases; nucleotides outside the gene matches: 7. The CDR3 spans 16 residues.

As regards this clone: Other DNA sequences in this sample translate to the same CDR3. J is TRBJ1-5 and V is TRBV6-5, with D tentatively TRBD1 (5 bases). There are 13 residues in the CDR3. Germline V gene data show CDR1 as MNHEY and CDR2 as SVGAGI. V dropped 5 bases and J dropped 4 bases, with 9 bases sitting between them. The CDR3 reads CASSPDRNQPQHF. DNA for the CDR3: TGTGCCAGCAGTCCTGACAGAAATCAGCCCCAGCATTTT.

As for this clone: This specimen includes other DNA sequences encoding the same CDR3. This sequence joins TRBV5-1 and TRBJ2-7; 10 nucleotides agree with TRBD1. The CDR3 sequence is 13 residues long. Germline V CDR1 and CDR2: SGHRS, YFSETQ. With 3 bases clipped from V and 5 bases from J, the junction kept 2 bases outside the gene matches. The CDR3 reads CASSSGTGDEQYF. The CDR3 DNA reads TGCGCCAGCAGCTCAGGGACAGGGGACGAGCAGTACTTC.

This chain uses TRBV2 with TRBJ1-5; D possibly corresponds to TRBD1 (5 bases). Deletions cut 7 bases from V and 10 bases from J, with 20 bases between. Germline V gene lookup returns CDR1 SNHLY and CDR2 FYNNEI. This CDR3 comprises 14 residues. CDR3 coding DNA: TGTGCCAGCAAAAGGAACCTGGGGGGGGAACCCCAGCATTTT. Its protein is CASKRNLGGEPQHF.

CDR3 protein: CASSQGARTEAFF. The CDR3 nucleotides are TGTGCCAGCTCACAGGGGGCAAGAACTGAAGCTTTCTTT. The J gene is TRBJ1-1, the V gene TRBV18; 7 nucleotides line up with TRBD1. The V gene's germline CDR1 is KGHSH and CDR2 LQKENI. The CDR3 spans 13 residues. V shed 4 bases and J 5 bases; nucleotides not matched to a gene: 4.

The chain uses TRBV11-2 and TRBJ1-2; D possibly corresponds to TRBD1 (5 bases). The germline V gene has CDR1 SGHAT and CDR2 FQNNGV. The CDR3 is 15 amino acids. V was cut by 4 bases and J by 7 bases, with 19 bases left in between. The CDR3 is CASSSLAGPGGGYTF. CDR3 bases: TGTGCCAGCAGCTCCCTGGCAGGGCCTGGGGGTGGCTACACCTTC.

The chain joins TRBV10-3 to TRBJ2-7; maybe TRBD1 (6 bases). Germline V CDR1 and CDR2: ENHRY, SYGVKD. V shed 10 bases and J shed 0 bases, with 25 bases lying between them. The CDR3 runs 17 residues. CDR3 DNA sequence: TGTGCCACCACCAACCTCCAACTATCCAGGGGCTCCTACGAGCAGTACTTC. It specifies CATTNLQLSRGSYEQYF.

The V and J genes are TRBV5-1 and TRBJ1-2; 9 nucleotides align to TRBD1. This CDR3 is built from 13 residues. J gave up 9 bases and V 6 bases, and 9 bases lay outside the gene matches. CDR1 and CDR2 (germline): SGHRS, YFSETQ. The CDR3 spells CASNQGDRDSYTF. The CDR3 nucleotides are TGCGCCAGCAATCAAGGGGACAGGGATAGCTACACCTTC.

The V and J genes are TRBV5-4 and TRBJ2-1; 7 nucleotides match TRBD2. The CDR3 has 16 residues. Germline CDR1 reads SGHNT; CDR2 reads YYREEE (reference sequence). V was pared by 0 bases and J by 0 bases, with 3 bases of the junction left unmatched. The CDR3 nucleotides are TGTGCCAGCAGCTTGGGCCTAGCGGTCTCCTACAATGAGCAGTTCTTC. Translation gives CASSLGLAVSYNEQFF.

V and J are TRBV18 and TRBJ2-1; D is perhaps TRBD1 (7 bases). CDR3 size: 15 residues. Germline loops: CDR1 KGHSH, CDR2 LQKENI. Deletions cut 0 bases from V and 8 bases from J, with 14 bases between. CDR3 region: CASSPPEGAWDEQFF. CDR3 sequence (DNA): TGTGCCAGCTCACCACCGGAGGGGGCCTGGGATGAGCAGTTCTTC.

V gene TRBV11-2 combines with J gene TRBJ1-1; D remains unclear. Germline loops: CDR1 SGHAT, CDR2 FQNNGV. The length of the CDR3 is 14 residues. Trimming took 1 base from V and 3 from J, leaving 9 bases between them. DNA for the CDR3: TGTGCCAGCAGCTTAGCCTTTCGGGACACTGAAGCTTTCTTT. Translating gives CASSLAFRDTEAFF.

The CDR3 coding sequence is TGTGCCAGCAGCCGGACAGGGGATCGGAGTAGTGGCTACACCTTC. Residues: CASSRTGDRSSGYTF. This sequence joins TRBV11-2 and TRBJ1-2; 9 positions match TRBD1. J lost 7 bases, V lost 5 bases, and 11 bases had no gene match. The CDR3 length is 15 residues. Germline V gene sequence: CDR1 SGHAT, CDR2 FQNNGV.

This rearrangement joins TRBV1 to TRBJ1-5; TRBD1 is the table's D call and was not checked against the DNA. TRBV1 corresponds to a pseudogene. This CDR3 region has 17 residues. CDR3 sequence: CTSSPRAGGYSNQPQHF. In DNA, the CDR3 is TGCACCAGCAGCCCCCGAGCAGGGGGTTATAGCAATCAGCCCCAGCATTTT.

This chain connects TRBV6-4 to TRBJ1-2, with D possibly TRBD1 on 5 matching bases. Per the germline V gene, CDR1 is MRHNA and CDR2 is SNTAGT. Trimming stripped 2 bases from V and 8 bases from J, with 9 bases between. This CDR3 comprises 12 residues. The DNA of the CDR3 is TGTGCCAGCAGTGACCGGGGGACCGGCTACACCTTC. It yields the protein CASSDRGTGYTF.

V gene TRBV5-1 combines with J gene TRBJ1-4, with 7 bases aligning to TRBD1. The ends lost 4 bases at V and 7 bases at J; junction bases unmatched: 10. There are 15 residues in the CDR3. Germline CDR1 is SGHRS and CDR2 is YFSETQ. As DNA, the CDR3 is TGCGCCAGCAGCGCGGGACAGCTGGGAGGTGAAAAACTGTTTTTT. It codes for CASSAGQLGGEKLFF.

The genes are TRBV10-3 and TRBJ2-7; the D is unclear. Germline V gives CDR1 ENHRY, CDR2 SYGVKD. The V and J ends lost 6 bases and 0 bases respectively, with 6 bases between them. The CDR3 totals 12 residues. CDR3 DNA sequence: TGTGCCATCAGAGACATCTCCTACGAGCAGTACTTC. Protein: CAIRDISYEQYF.

The chain combines TRBV6-1 with TRBJ2-3; 9 bases are shared with TRBD1. Germline CDR1 and CDR2: MNHNS and SASEGT. With 5 bases clipped from V and 2 bases from J, the junction kept 5 bases outside the gene matches. The CDR3 is made up of 15 amino acids. Written as DNA, the CDR3 is TGTGCCAGCAGTCGGACAGGGGTAAACACAGATACGCAGTATTTT. Encoded protein: CASSRTGVNTDTQYF.

The V gene is TRBV6-6, the J gene TRBJ1-5; D is undetermined. V was shortened by 0 bases and J by 7 bases, with 4 bases between the two germline ends. CDR3 length equals 12 residues. CDR1 is MNHNY and CDR2 is SVGAGI in the germline V gene (reference sequence). The CDR3 DNA reads as TGTGCCAGCAGTTACTCGAAACAGCCCCAGCATTTT. Residues: CASSYSKQPQHF.